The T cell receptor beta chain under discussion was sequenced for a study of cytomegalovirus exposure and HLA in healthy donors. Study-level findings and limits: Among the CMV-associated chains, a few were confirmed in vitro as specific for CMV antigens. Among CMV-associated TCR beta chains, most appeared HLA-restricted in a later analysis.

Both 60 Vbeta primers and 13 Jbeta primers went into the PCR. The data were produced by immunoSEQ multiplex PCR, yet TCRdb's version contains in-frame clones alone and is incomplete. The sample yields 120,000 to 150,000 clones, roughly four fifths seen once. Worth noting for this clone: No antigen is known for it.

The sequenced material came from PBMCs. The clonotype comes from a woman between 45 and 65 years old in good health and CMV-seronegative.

The CDR3 loop is CAISREETQYF. In DNA, the CDR3 is TGTGCCATCAGCCGGGAAGAGACCCAGTACTTC. This rearrangement joins TRBV10-3 to TRBJ2-5, with D uncertain. Trimming shortened V by 6 bases and J by 3 bases, and 5 bases separated the two germline ends. This CDR3 contains 11 residues. Germline-derived CDR1 and CDR2 are ENHRY and SYGVKD.